This is a list of T cell receptor beta chains from one sample in a study of cytomegalovirus exposure and HLA in healthy donors. Profiling relied on immunoSEQ multiplex PCR, and the TCRdb table lists in-frame clones only, not all of them. The data contain under 150,000 clones, just under 85% of them singletons. Sequencing was performed on PBMCs. The receptors were sampled from a boy younger than 10 in good health and CMV-seronegative. CDR3s include the opening cysteine and the closing phenylalanine or tryptophan. D genes are given only for firm matches. Not every row has a clone size; where given, it reads once, few, many or a size class.

>-|TRBV7-8|TRBJ2-3|-
TGTGCCAGCAGCGGATGGAGGGGCTCGGGTCTGTATTTT
CASSGWRGSGLYF
>TRBD1|TRBV14|TRBJ2-3|once
TGTGCCAGCACCCAGAACACAGGGGCTAGCACAGATACGCAGTATTTT
CASTQNTGASTDTQYF
>-|TRBV19|TRBJ1-3|once
TGTGCCAGTAGTCCCGGGGGGCTGACCTCTGGAAACACCATATATTTT
CASSPGGLTSGNTIYF
>-|TRBV19|TRBJ2-2|-
TGTGCCAGTAGTATAGATCATGAGGTCAACACCGGGGAGCTGTTTTTT
CASSIDHEVNTGELFF
>TRBD1|TRBV30|TRBJ1-2|-
TGTGCCTGGATTTCCGGGACAGGGGGTTTCTATGGCTACACCTTC
CAWISGTGGFYGYTF
>TRBD2|TRBV29-1|TRBJ2-2|few
TGCAGCGTTGAACGGGGGGGCACGGGGACCGGGGAGCTGTTTTTT
CSVERGGTGTGELFF
>TRBD2|TRBV4-3|TRBJ2-7|-
TGCGCCAGCAGCCAAGATAGTCGGGGGGTCGAGCAGTACTTC
CASSQDSRGVEQYF
>-|TRBV27|TRBJ2-5|-
TGTGCCAGCAGTTTATCAGGGGAAGAGACCCAGTACTTC
CASSLSGEETQYF
>TRBD2|TRBV2|TRBJ2-2|-
TGTGCCAGCACCCGGACTAGCGGGGCCGGGGAGCTGTTTTTT
CASTRTSGAGELFF
>-|TRBV19|TRBJ1-4|-
TGTGCCAGTAGTATCGACAGGTCAGGTGAAAAACTGTTTTTT
CASSIDRSGEKLFF
>-|TRBV19|TRBJ1-1|-
TGTGCCAGTACCATCCCCCCGGGGACTGAAGCTTTCTTT
CASTIPPGTEAFF
>TRBD1|TRBV19|TRBJ2-2|-
TGTGCCAGTTCGGGACAGACAAAAGCGAACACCGGGGAGCTGTTTTTT
CASSGQTKANTGELFF
>TRBD2|TRBV5-1|TRBJ2-3|-
TGCGCCAGCAGTGGGGCGGGAGGGCCCGCAGGAGATACGCAGTATTTT
CASSGAGGPAGDTQYF
>TRBD2|TRBV5-1|TRBJ2-3|-
TGCGCCAGCAGCGCGCGGACTAGCGGGGCAACAGATACGCAGTATTTT
CASSARTSGATDTQYF
>TRBD1|TRBV7-3|TRBJ1-1|-
TGTGCCAGCAGCTTAACTCCGGGACAGATCAACACTGAAGCTTTCTTT
CASSLTPGQINTEAFF
>-|TRBV5-1|TRBJ2-2|-
TGCGCCAGCAGCTTGAGCGCCGGGGAGCTGTTTTTT
CASSLSAGELFF
>-|TRBV15|TRBJ1-5|-
TGTGCCACCAGCACCCGCGCAGGCACTGATCAGCCCCAGCATTTT
CATSTRAGTDQPQHF
>-|TRBV5-1|TRBJ2-7|-
TGCGCCAGCAGGGACAGTGCCTCCTACGAGCAGTACTTC
CASRDSASYEQYF
>TRBD2|TRBV27|TRBJ2-1|-
TGTGCCAGCAGACATCTTTCTAGCGGAAGAAACTACAATGAGCAGTTCTTC
CASRHLSSGRNYNEQFF
>TRBD2|TRBV9|TRBJ2-1|-
TGTGCCAGCAGCGGCACTAGCGGGATCGGGAATGAGCAGTTCTTC
CASSGTSGIGNEQFF
>TRBD1|TRBV11-3|TRBJ2-3|-
TGTGCCAGCAGCTTGGGACAGGGAAGCACAGATACGCAGTATTTT
CASSLGQGSTDTQYF
>-|TRBV19|TRBJ1-2|-
TGTGCCAGTACCGTTCGGCCCGGGGACTATGGCTACACCTTC
CASTVRPGDYGYTF
>TRBD2|TRBV7-3|TRBJ2-5|-
TGTGCCAGCAGCCGCGGGGGGCAAGAGACCCAGTACTTC
CASSRGGQETQYF
>-|TRBV29-1|TRBJ1-1|-
TGCAGCGTTGAGACCGTCAGGGTGGGCACTGAAGCTTTCTTT
CSVETVRVGTEAFF
>TRBD1|TRBV5-6|TRBJ2-3|-
TGTGCCAGCAGCGTCGACAGGGGGCGCCCCTATACGCAGTATTTT
CASSVDRGRPYTQYF
>-|TRBV20-1|TRBJ1-1|-
TGCAGTGCTACCGACCGACTTGGAGCTTTCTTT
CSATDRLGAFF
>-|TRBV7-9|TRBJ2-2|once
TGTGCCCTCAGGGGCACCGGGGAGCTGTTTTTT
CALRGTGELFF
>-|TRBV6-6|TRBJ1-1|-
TGTGCCAGCCTCCCTGGGCTATTGAACACTGAAGCTTTCTTT
CASLPGLLNTEAFF
>-|TRBV6-5|TRBJ1-2|-
TGTGCCAGCAGTCGGAGTCGGGGCTATGGCTACACCTTC
CASSRSRGYGYTF
>TRBD1|TRBV11-2|TRBJ2-5|-
TGTGCCAGCAGCTTGGGACAGGGTTCAGAGACCCAGTACTTC
CASSLGQGSETQYF
>TRBD1|TRBV7-9|TRBJ2-1|-
TGTGCCAGCAGCTTAGCCCCCGGGACAGGGGACGGCCACAATGAGCAGTTCTTC
CASSLAPGTGDGHNEQFF
>-|TRBV19|TRBJ2-5|-
TGTGCCAGTAGTAACACCAGGTTCCAGACCCAGTACTTC
CASSNTRFQTQYF
>-|TRBV5-1|TRBJ2-2|-
TGCGCCAGCAGCTTGGGAGTCACCGGGGAGCTGTTTTTT
CASSLGVTGELFF
>-|TRBV11-2|TRBJ1-1|-
TGTGCCAGCAGCCTTAACACTGAAGCTTTCTTT
CASSLNTEAFF
>TRBD1|TRBV6-1|TRBJ1-6|once
TGTGCCAGCAGTTGGGACAGGGATTATAATTCACCCCTCCACTTT
CASSWDRDYNSPLHF
>-|TRBV5-8|TRBJ2-1|-
TGTGCCAGCAGCTTGGGACAGGATTTAGACAATGAGCAGTTCTTC
CASSLGQDLDNEQFF
>TRBD1|TRBV6-6|TRBJ1-1|-
TGTGCCAGCAGTTACTCGGCGACAGGGATCACTGAAGCTTTCTTT
CASSYSATGITEAFF
>TRBD2|TRBV4-2|TRBJ2-3|-
TGTGCCAGCAGCCAAGAGGGGGCTAGCGGGAGGGTAGATACGCAGTATTTT
CASSQEGASGRVDTQYF
>-|TRBV7-9|TRBJ2-6|-
TGTGCCAGCAGCTTCGGCGGCGGAATGGAGGCCAACGTCCTGACTTTC
CASSFGGGMEANVLTF
>-|TRBV29-1|TRBJ1-1|-
TGCAGCGTTGCTCTGGGCGTCGCTGAAGCTTTCTTT
CSVALGVAEAFF
>-|TRBV18|TRBJ1-4|-
TGTGCCAGCTCACCAGGGGGCCTTGAAAAACTGTTTTTT
CASSPGGLEKLFF
>-|TRBV11-2|TRBJ1-1|-
TGTGCCAGCAGCTTCGGACAGCTGGGGGACACTGAAGCTTTCTTT
CASSFGQLGDTEAFF
>TRBD1|TRBV19|TRBJ1-5|-
TGTGCCAGTAGTATGGGGGGACAGGGGGCCAGAAGCAATCAGCCCCAGCATTTT
CASSMGGQGARSNQPQHF
>-|TRBV29-1|TRBJ2-3|-
TGCAGCGTTGAAGACCATCGGAGGGTTAGCACAGATACGCAGTATTTT
CSVEDHRRVSTDTQYF
>-|TRBV28|TRBJ1-4|-
TGTGCCAGTCGGGGGGGTCAGGGATTTAATGAAAAACTGTTTTTT
CASRGGQGFNEKLFF
>-|TRBV19|TRBJ1-1|-
TGTGCCAGTCAGACGGCAGGGTTTACGGGCACTGAAGCTTTCTTT
CASQTAGFTGTEAFF
>TRBD1|TRBV18|TRBJ1-2|-
TGTGCCAGCTCACTTACCACCGGGACAGGGACCTATTACTATGGCTACACCTTC
CASSLTTGTGTYYYGYTF
>-|TRBV7-8|TRBJ2-6|-
TGTGCCAGCAGCTTAGCGGTCCCTAGGGGGGGCTCTGGGGCCAACGTCCTGACTTTC
CASSLAVPRGGSGANVLTF
>-|TRBV5-6|TRBJ2-1|-
TGTGCCAGCAGCCCTACCGTTGAGGATGAGCAGTTCTTC
CASSPTVEDEQFF